This entry lists 26 T cell receptor beta chains sequenced from one sample in a study of shared clonotypes between healthy human individuals. The protocol was immunoSEQ multiplex PCR, while the TCRdb copy is restricted to in-frame clones and leaves out a portion. The sample lists some 1,600,000 clones, 95% to 99% seen once, with 0.45% in the top ten. The sample was naive CD4+ T cells sorted from blood. Subset given: CD45RA+ positively selected. The source is a man aged 30-40 years in good health.

This chain connects TRBV15 to TRBJ1-1, with D possibly matching TRBD1 (6 bases). The CDR3 extends over 17 amino acids. Trimming took 3 bases from V and 3 from J, leaving 20 bases between them. Per germline, CDR1 LNHNV and CDR2 YYDKDF (reference sequence). The CDR3, as DNA: TGTGCCACCAGCAGTTTTTCCTCCGGGGGCGGACACACTGAAGCTTTCTTT. This translates into CATSSFSSGGGHTEAFF.

V and J are TRBV7-9 and TRBJ2-5; 7 bases align to TRBD1. CDR3 size: 12 residues. CDR1 and CDR2 (germline): SEHNR, FQNEAQ (reference sequence). With V trimmed by 5 bases and J by 12 bases, 9 bases remained unmatched. The CDR3 nucleotides are TGTGCCAGCAGCCCCACCGTGGACAGGAAGTACTTC. Translated: CASSPTVDRKYF.

This chain joins TRBV18 and TRBJ2-3; D is unresolved. Trimming took 2 bases from V and 1 from J, leaving 10 bases between them. Germline-derived CDR1 and CDR2 are KGHSH and LQKENI. The CDR3 length is 15 residues. DNA for the CDR3: TGTGCCAGCTCACCAAAAGTAATCGGCACAGATACGCAGTATTTT. Protein sequence: CASSPKVIGTDTQYF. Full variable domain (remainder filled in from reference TRBV18 and TRBJ2-3): NAGVMQNPRHLVRRRGQEARLRCSPMKGHSHVYWYRQLPEEGLKFMVYLQKENIIDESGMPKERFSAEFPKEGPSILRIQQVVRGDSAAYFCASSPKVIGTDTQYFGPGTRLTVL.

The chain links TRBV28 to TRBJ2-7, with 12 bases aligning to TRBD2. CDR3 length: 15 residues. Germline lookup yields CDR1 MDHEN and CDR2 SYDVKM. V lost 6 bases to trimming and J lost 6 bases; unmatched junction nucleotides: 9. CDR3 in DNA: TGTGCCAGCAGCCCAACGAGACTAGCGGGAGCCGAGCAGTACTTC. Protein product: CASSPTRLAGAEQYF.

The gene calls are TRBV28 and TRBJ1-2; possibly TRBD1 for D (5 bases). Germline V CDR1 and CDR2: MDHEN, SYDVKM. There are 14 residues in the CDR3. Deletions cut 2 bases from V and 12 bases from J, with 19 bases between. The CDR3 protein is CASSLRVDGTGHTF. The CDR3 DNA reads TGTGCCAGCAGTTTAAGGGTTGATGGGACGGGACACACCTTC.

Concerning this clone itself: Other DNA sequences in the sample encode the same CDR3. The chain uses TRBV10-3 and TRBJ1-5; no firm D call. This CDR3 region has 13 residues. Germline loops: CDR1 ENHRY, CDR2 SYGVKD. V lost 8 bases, J lost 4 bases, and 12 bases lay in between. The CDR3 DNA reads as TGTGCCATCTCCCCCGGGGTAAATCAGCCCCAGCATTTT. It encodes CAISPGVNQPQHF.

V usage is TRBV5-3 and J usage is TRBJ2-1; 11 nucleotides match TRBD2. TRBV5-3 is known as an ORF, though its function is uncertain. Germline trimming cut 5 bases from V and 8 bases from J; bases unmatched to any gene: 12. The CDR3 has 16 residues. The CDR3 protein is CARRTRLAGLLDEQFF. For the CDR3, the DNA is TGTGCCAGAAGAACGAGACTAGCGGGATTATTAGATGAGCAGTTCTTC.

The rearrangement uses TRBV25-1 and TRBJ2-5; TRBD2 aligns across 10 bases. CDR1 is MGHDK, CDR2 SYGVNS, per germline. The CDR3 covers 13 residues. The CDR3 DNA reads TGTGCTAGCGGGAGGATTCACCAAGAGACCCAGTACTTC. Protein sequence: CASGRIHQETQYF.

This clone was found once. The V and J genes are TRBV28 and TRBJ1-3; the D gene is possibly TRBD1 (6 bases). V gave up 6 bases and J gave up 0 bases, with 15 bases separating them. In germline, CDR1 is MDHEN, CDR2 SYDVKM. The CDR3 length is 16 residues. As DNA, the CDR3 is TGTGCCAGCAGCTGGGGGGCTGGTCTCTCTGGAAACACCATATATTTT. This codes for CASSWGAGLSGNTIYF.

The V call is TRBV9, the J call TRBJ2-5, with 13 bases that match TRBD2. Trimming removed 0 bases from V and 5 bases from J; junction bases left unmatched: 7. This CDR3 spans 17 amino acids. Per the germline V gene, CDR1 is SGDLS and CDR2 is YYNGEE. The CDR3 DNA reads as TGTGCCAGCAGCGTAGCAACTAGCGGGAGGGCCGGGGAGACCCAGTACTTC. This translates into CASSVATSGRAGETQYF. Drawing the rest from reference TRBV9 and TRBJ2-5, the complete variable domain is DSGVTQTPKHLITATGQRVTLRCSPRSGDLSVYWYQQSLDQGLQFLIQYYNGEERAKGNILERFSAQQFPDLHSELNLSSLELGDSALYFCASSVATSGRAGETQYFGPGTRLLVL.

J is TRBJ2-5 and V is TRBV6-5; 11 bases agree with TRBD1. CDR1 and CDR2 (germline): MNHEY, SVGAGI. V lost 5 bases, J lost 2 bases, and 4 bases stayed unmatched. This CDR3 contains 15 residues. Written as DNA, the CDR3 is TGTGCCAGCAGTAGGACAGGGGGCCGACAAGAGACCCAGTACTTC. Translation gives CASSRTGGRQETQYF.

The V and J genes are TRBV11-2 and TRBJ2-2; no reliable D call. CDR1 and CDR2 (germline): SGHAT, FQNNGV. The CDR3 is 13 amino acids. The V and J ends lost 5 bases and 6 bases respectively, with 10 bases between them. The CDR3 loop is CASSPLSAGELFF. The CDR3 region has the DNA TGTGCCAGCAGCCCCCTGTCGGCCGGGGAGCTGTTTTTT.

V is TRBV28 and J is TRBJ1-5; TRBD1 agrees at 8 bases. CDR3 size: 17 residues. V was pared by 2 bases and J by 6 bases, with 12 bases of the junction left unmatched. Germline V CDR1 and CDR2: MDHEN, SYDVKM. CDR3 loop: CASSLNMGQVGSQPQHF. The CDR3 nucleotides read TGTGCCAGCAGTTTAAACATGGGACAGGTAGGCTCTCAGCCCCAGCATTTT.

The chain combines TRBV11-3 with TRBJ2-1; 10 bases are shared with TRBD1. Trimming at V came to 2 bases and at J to 4 bases, leaving 14 bases not matched to a gene. Germline V CDR1 and CDR2: SGHNT, YENEEA. The CDR3 extends over 19 amino acids. The CDR3 spells CASSLNERTGGSMYNEQFF. The CDR3 DNA follows: TGTGCCAGCAGCTTAAATGAGCGGACAGGGGGGAGTATGTACAATGAGCAGTTCTTC.

The genes are TRBV9 and TRBJ2-2; 11 positions agree with TRBD2. The CDR3 loop spans 17 amino acids. The germline gives CDR1 SGDLS, CDR2 YYNGEE. V lost 0 bases and J lost 3; bases outside the gene matches: 4. The CDR3 coding sequence is TGTGCCAGCAGCGTAGCTACTAGCGGGAGTGACACCGGGGAGCTGTTTTTT. Its protein is CASSVATSGSDTGELFF.

This rearrangement joins TRBV28 to TRBJ1-5, with D unresolved. The ends were cut back, 6 bases at V and 0 bases at J, with 12 bases in the middle. The CDR3 sequence is 15 residues long. CDR1 is MDHEN and CDR2 is SYDVKM in the germline V gene. The CDR3: CASSPARNSNQPQHF. CDR3 in DNA: TGTGCCAGCAGCCCCGCCCGGAATAGCAATCAGCCCCAGCATTTT.

V gene TRBV28 combines with J gene TRBJ1-2; no clear D. The V gene's germline CDR1 is MDHEN and CDR2 SYDVKM. This CDR3 comprises 15 residues. Trimming removed 1 base from V and 6 bases from J, with 15 bases in between. The CDR3 sequence: CASSLYQPAPDGYTF. Written as DNA, the CDR3 is TGTGCCAGCAGTTTATACCAGCCCGCTCCCGATGGCTACACCTTC.

This clone was detected once. The CDR3: CASSDRENYEQYF. The CDR3 DNA reads as TGTGCCAGCAGTGACAGGGAGAACTACGAGCAGTACTTC. This sequence joins TRBV2 and TRBJ2-7, with D perhaps being TRBD1 or TRBD2 (5 bases each). The V gene lost 3 bases and the J gene lost 3 bases, with 9 bases spanning the gap. The CDR3 extends over 13 amino acids. Germline loops: CDR1 SNHLY, CDR2 FYNNEI. The whole variable domain, remainder taken from reference TRBV2 and TRBJ2-7, is EPEVTQTPSHQVTQMGQEVILRCVPISNHLYFYWYRQILGQKVEFLVSFYNNEISEKSEIFDDQFSVERPDGSNFTLKIRSTKLEDSAMYFCASSDRENYEQYFGPGTRLTVT.

In its sample, this clone was seen once. V and J are TRBV6-7 and TRBJ2-1; no clear D. TRBV6-7 is an open reading frame whose function is uncertain. The CDR3 has 10 residues. V was trimmed by 8 bases and J by 4 bases, leaving 3 bases between them. In nucleotides, the CDR3 is TGTGCCAGCTTTTACAATGAGCAGTTCTTC. This encodes CASFYNEQFF.

The rearrangement links TRBV6-5 to TRBJ2-5; D might be TRBD2 (6 bases). Germline V gene data show CDR1 as MNHEY and CDR2 as SVGAGI. The V end lost 2 bases, the J end lost 1 base, and 8 bases lay between the germline ends. This CDR3 region has 14 residues. CDR3 bases: TGTGCCAGCAGTTACGGAGGGATCCAAGAGACCCAGTACTTC. It specifies CASSYGGIQETQYF.

The chain combines TRBV2 with TRBJ2-7, with D perhaps matching TRBD1 (6 bases). Trimming took off 10 bases at V and 2 bases at J, with 12 bases between the two ends. The germline CDR1 and CDR2 sequences are SNHLY and FYNNEI. The CDR3 has 12 residues. CDR3 DNA sequence: TGTGCCACCCGGTCAGGGGCCTACGAGCAGTACTTC. The encoded protein is CATRSGAYEQYF.

The chain couples TRBV5-5 to TRBJ2-1, with D possibly TRBD2 on 5 matching bases. Germline loops: CDR1 SGHKS, CDR2 YYEKEE (reference sequence). The CDR3 runs 18 residues. Trimming left V 0 bases short and J 0 bases short, with 16 bases between. The CDR3 bases are TGTGCCAGCAGCTTGGGGCCGTTTAGCGCAAGCTCCTACAATGAGCAGTTCTTC. It yields the protein CASSLGPFSASSYNEQFF.

The V call is TRBV15, the J call TRBJ1-2, with D unclear. Germline CDR1 LNHNV, CDR2 YYDKDF (reference sequence). The CDR3 has 14 amino acids. V was clipped by 0 bases and J by 6 bases, with 11 bases between them. The CDR3 nucleotides read TGTGCCACCAGCAGAGATCCGCGGGGAGATGGCTACACCTTC. The encoded protein is CATSRDPRGDGYTF.

This clone came up once. The V gene is TRBV9, the J gene TRBJ2-2; 7 bases map to TRBD2. The V segment lost 6 bases and the J segment 0 bases; nucleotides outside the gene matches: 5. Germline-derived CDR1 and CDR2 are SGDLS and YYNGEE. The CDR3 consists of 15 residues. The CDR3 DNA sequence: TGTGCCAGCACCCCGGGGGGATCGAACACCGGGGAGCTGTTTTTT. It translates to CASTPGGSNTGELFF.

The V gene is TRBV7-9, the J gene TRBJ1-3; D uncertain. This CDR3 spans 13 amino acids. V shed 5 bases and J shed 0 bases, with 5 bases lying between them. Germline CDR1 reads SEHNR; CDR2 reads FQNEAQ (reference sequence). CDR3 region: CASSPYSGNTIYF. In nucleotides, the CDR3 is TGTGCCAGCAGCCCGTACTCTGGAAACACCATATATTTT.

The gene calls are TRBV6-6 and TRBJ2-4; tentative D call: TRBD2 (6 bases). CDR3 length: 16 residues. Germline V gives CDR1 MNHNY, CDR2 SVGAGI (reference sequence). V lost 0 bases and J lost 7, with 16 bases in between. CDR3 sequence: CASSYSGPRDGNIQYF. The CDR3, as DNA: TGTGCCAGCAGTTACTCGGGACCGCGGGACGGGAACATTCAGTACTTC.